The clone carrying this T cell receptor (beta chain) is a singleton in its sample. Its antigen remains unidentified. Other DNA sequences of this sample code for an identical CDR3. This entry belongs to a study of cytomegalovirus exposure and HLA in healthy donors. Study-wide results and caveats: CMV serostatus was the sole immune exposure data available. An Asian-associated ancestry cluster reportedly showed fewer N-insertions than the approximately 630-donor mean in a later analysis.

Each donor's status was that of a healthy bone marrow donor. PCR involved 60 Vbeta and 13 Jbeta primers. This table comes from immunoSEQ multiplex PCR, and its TCRdb copy is limited to in-frame clones, with some not included. The table has 200,000 to 250,000 clones, about 83% seen once. The specimen sequenced was PBMCs. This receptor was obtained from a woman between 50 and 59 years old in good health and CMV-seropositive.

The CDR3 loop is CASSPGQGPYEQYF. The CDR3 DNA follows: TGTGCCAGCTCACCCGGACAGGGTCCCTACGAGCAGTACTTC. The chain joins TRBV18 to TRBJ2-7; 8 nucleotides match TRBD1. This CDR3 is built from 14 residues. The germline V gene encodes CDR1 KGHSH and CDR2 LQKENI. V shed 3 bases and J 2 bases; nucleotides not matched to a gene: 3.